Sequencing of this TCR beta chain was carried out in a study of shared clonotypes between healthy human individuals. Study details: Participating donors consisted of two women and a few men aged 18 to 49. Findings and limits, study-wide: Naive subsets generally had larger estimated richness than memory subsets. Blood was the only sampled material, and tissue repertoires likely differ.

V lost 3 bases, J lost 1 base, and 6 bases stayed unmatched. The CDR3 sequence is 15 residues long. From germline, CDR1 is SGDLS and CDR2 YYNGEE. Researchers partitioned CD4+ cells into CD45RA+ naive and CD45RA-negative memory subsets. Of note for this clone: The antigen remains undetermined.

The method was immunoSEQ multiplex PCR; TCRdb's version includes in-frame clones alone and lacks a portion of them. The sample includes approximately 980,000 clones, over 60% of them seen just once. The sequencing input was memory CD4+ T cells sorted from blood. Noted subset: CD45RA-negative fraction. The V gene is TRBV9, the J gene TRBJ1-1; 7 bases agree with TRBD1. This receptor was obtained from a man aged 18-30 years in good health. Here the CDR3 DNA reads TGTGCCAGCAGCGGGCGGGACAGAGAGAACACTGAAGCTTTCTTT. As protein: CASSGRDRENTEAFF.